These 8 T cell receptor beta chains originate from one sample sequenced in a study of T cell responses to AZD1222 COVID-19 vaccine. Some clones are missing from TCRdb's copy, which holds only in-frame ones; the method was immunoSEQ multiplex PCR. Of approximately 98,000 clones detected, 86% appear once; the ten largest clones hold approximately 3.3%. Here the sequenced sample was peripheral blood, taken on day 0 of AZD1222 vaccination. The receptors derive from an adult in good health.

The chain joins TRBV4-1 to TRBJ2-3; TRBD2 agrees at 9 bases. J gave up 0 bases and V 6 bases, and 13 bases lay outside the gene matches. The CDR3 sequence is 18 residues long. The germline V gene encodes CDR1 MGHRA and CDR2 YSYEKL. The CDR3 sequence is CASRSSGGPTPSTDTQYF. The CDR3, as DNA: TGCGCCAGCAGAAGTAGCGGGGGTCCCACCCCCAGCACAGATACGCAGTATTTT.

This chain connects TRBV6-5 to TRBJ1-1; TRBD1 aligns across 11 bases. V lost 6 bases, J lost 9 bases, and 3 bases stayed unmatched. From germline, CDR1 is MNHEY and CDR2 SVGAGI. This CDR3 has 12 amino acids. This CDR3 reads CASRGQGAKAFF. As DNA, the CDR3 is TGTGCCAGCAGAGGACAGGGGGCGAAAGCTTTCTTT.

This clone was seen once. V gene TRBV5-1 combines with J gene TRBJ2-3; 12 bases agree with TRBD2. Looked up from germline, CDR1 is SGHRS and CDR2 is YFSETQ. V dropped 4 bases and J dropped 0; count of bases not matched to a gene: 6. The CDR3 runs to 17 residues. The CDR3 protein is CASSAGLAGTSTDTQYF. The CDR3 nucleotides are TGCGCCAGCAGCGCCGGACTAGCGGGGACTAGCACAGATACGCAGTATTTT.

The CDR3 reads CASSLTQDRGQETQYF. Written as DNA, the CDR3 is TGTGCCAGCAGCTTGACTCAGGACAGGGGGCAAGAGACCCAGTACTTC. The V call is TRBV5-8, the J call TRBJ2-5; 10 bases are a match to TRBD1. From germline, CDR1 is SGHTS and CDR2 YDEGEE. J was trimmed by 2 bases and V by 1 base; bases with no gene match: 5. The CDR3 spans 16 residues.

The chain couples TRBV5-6 to TRBJ1-2, with TRBD1 matching over 7 bases. Germline V gene lookup returns CDR1 SGHDT and CDR2 YYEEEE. J was trimmed by 2 bases and V by 4 bases; bases with no gene match: 8. The CDR3 covers 15 residues. CDR3 sequence (DNA): TGTGCCAGCAGCGAAGCGACAGGGCTAAACTATGGCTACACCTTC. The encoded protein is CASSEATGLNYGYTF.

This chain connects TRBV9 to TRBJ2-5, with TRBD2 matching 11 bases. Germline trimming cut 4 bases from V and 4 bases from J; bases unmatched to any gene: 9. This CDR3 region has 16 residues. Germline V gives CDR1 SGDLS, CDR2 YYNGEE. Here the CDR3 reads CASSSHSGGAGETQYF. The CDR3 DNA reads as TGTGCCAGCAGCTCACATAGCGGGGGGGCTGGAGAGACCCAGTACTTC.

The chain joins TRBV28 to TRBJ2-5; 7 bases align to TRBD2. The germline V gene encodes CDR1 MDHEN and CDR2 SYDVKM. V lost 4 bases, J lost 2 bases, and 1 base stayed unmatched. The CDR3 has 13 amino acids. The CDR3 nucleotides are TGTGCCAGCAGTTCGGGACTACAAGAGACCCAGTACTTC. It is translated as CASSSGLQETQYF.

This chain links TRBV10-3 with TRBJ2-5, with 11 bases identical to TRBD2. From germline, CDR1 is ENHRY and CDR2 SYGVKD. The CDR3 consists of 14 residues. The V segment lost 6 bases and the J segment 4 bases; nucleotides outside the gene matches: 4. CDR3 sequence (DNA): TGTGCCATCAGGGCTAGCGGGGGGCCAGAGACCCAGTACTTC. Translated: CAIRASGGPETQYF.